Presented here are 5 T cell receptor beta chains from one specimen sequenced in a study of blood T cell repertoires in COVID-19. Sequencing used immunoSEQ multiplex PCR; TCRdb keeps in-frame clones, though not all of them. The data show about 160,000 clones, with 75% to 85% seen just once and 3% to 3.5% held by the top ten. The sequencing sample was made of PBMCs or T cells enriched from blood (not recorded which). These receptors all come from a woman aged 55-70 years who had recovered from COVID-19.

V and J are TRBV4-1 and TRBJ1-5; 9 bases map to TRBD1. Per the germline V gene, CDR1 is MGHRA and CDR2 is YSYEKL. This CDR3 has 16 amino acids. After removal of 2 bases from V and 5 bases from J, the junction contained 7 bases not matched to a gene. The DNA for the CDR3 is TGCGCCAGCAGCCAAATACAGGGGGCTAATGATCAGCCCCAGCATTTT. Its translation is CASSQIQGANDQPQHF.

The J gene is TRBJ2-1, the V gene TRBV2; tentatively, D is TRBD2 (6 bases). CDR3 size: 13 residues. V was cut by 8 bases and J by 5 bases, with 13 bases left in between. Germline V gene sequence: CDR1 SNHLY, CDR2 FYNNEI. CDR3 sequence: CASSGVRDNEQFF. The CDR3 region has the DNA TGTGCCAGCTCGGGGGTGCGGGACAATGAGCAGTTCTTC.

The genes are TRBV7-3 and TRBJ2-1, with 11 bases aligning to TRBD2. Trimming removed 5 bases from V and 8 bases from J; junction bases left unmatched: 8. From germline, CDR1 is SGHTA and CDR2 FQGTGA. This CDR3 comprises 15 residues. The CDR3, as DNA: TGTGCCAGCAGCCGCCTAGCGGGGGGTTCTGATGAGCAGTTCTTC. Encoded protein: CASSRLAGGSDEQFF.

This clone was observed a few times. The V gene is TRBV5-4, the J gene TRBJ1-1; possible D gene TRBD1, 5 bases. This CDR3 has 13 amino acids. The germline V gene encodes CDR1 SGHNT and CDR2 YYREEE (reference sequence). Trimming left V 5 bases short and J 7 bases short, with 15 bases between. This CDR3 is CASRQSAGREAFF. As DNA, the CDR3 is TGTGCCAGCAGGCAAAGCGCGGGACGTGAAGCTTTCTTT.

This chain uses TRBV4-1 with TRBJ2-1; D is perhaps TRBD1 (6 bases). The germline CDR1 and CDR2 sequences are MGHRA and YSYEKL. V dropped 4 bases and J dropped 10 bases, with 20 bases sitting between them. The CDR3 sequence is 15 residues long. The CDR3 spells CASSPGQGHGDEQFF. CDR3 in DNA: TGCGCCAGCAGCCCCGGCCAGGGACATGGGGACGAGCAGTTCTTC.